The 2 T cell receptor beta chains presented below share a single source sample, sequenced in a study of B cell selection in AIRE deficiency. The regulatory T cell sort gate was CD4+CD25hiCD127low/negative. The repertoire was sequenced with immunoSEQ multiplex PCR; TCRdb's copy has only in-frame clones and lacks some. The sample includes over 20,000 clones, 85% to 95% of them seen just once. Sample: CD4+CD25+ Tregs sorted from PBMCs. The receptors were sampled from a human donor in good health.

The chain combines TRBV27 with TRBJ1-2; 9 bases are a match to TRBD1. CDR1 and CDR2 from the germline V gene are MNHEY and SMNVEV (reference sequence). The CDR3 runs 15 residues. V lost 4 bases, J lost 2 bases, and 5 bases stayed unmatched. The CDR3 loop reads CASSSTGGWNYGYTF. In nucleotides, the CDR3 is TGTGCCAGCAGTTCCACAGGGGGCTGGAACTATGGCTACACCTTC.

This clone was recorded only once. The V call is TRBV15, the J call TRBJ2-1, with 9 bases identical to TRBD1. V lost 6 bases and J lost 10; bases outside the gene matches: 1. In germline, CDR1 is LNHNV, CDR2 YYDKDF (reference sequence). The CDR3 is 11 residues long. The DNA of the CDR3 is TGTGCCACCAGTGACAGGGGGGAGCAGTTCTTC. As protein: CATSDRGEQFF.